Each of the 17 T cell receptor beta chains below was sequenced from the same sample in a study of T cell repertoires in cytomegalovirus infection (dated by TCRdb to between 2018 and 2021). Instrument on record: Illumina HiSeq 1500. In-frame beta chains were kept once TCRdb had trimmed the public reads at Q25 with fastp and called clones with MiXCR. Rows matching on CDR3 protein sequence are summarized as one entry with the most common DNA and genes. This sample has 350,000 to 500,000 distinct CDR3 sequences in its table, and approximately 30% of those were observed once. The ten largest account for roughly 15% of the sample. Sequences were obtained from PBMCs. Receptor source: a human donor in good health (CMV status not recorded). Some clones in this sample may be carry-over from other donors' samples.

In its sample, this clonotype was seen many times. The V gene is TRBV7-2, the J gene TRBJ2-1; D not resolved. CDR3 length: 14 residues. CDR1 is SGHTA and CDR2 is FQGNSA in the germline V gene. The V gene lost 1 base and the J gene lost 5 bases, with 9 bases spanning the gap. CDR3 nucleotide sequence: TGTGCCAGCAGCTTAGGTAACCGTAACAATGAGCAGTTCTTC. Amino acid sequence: CASSLGNRNNEQFF.

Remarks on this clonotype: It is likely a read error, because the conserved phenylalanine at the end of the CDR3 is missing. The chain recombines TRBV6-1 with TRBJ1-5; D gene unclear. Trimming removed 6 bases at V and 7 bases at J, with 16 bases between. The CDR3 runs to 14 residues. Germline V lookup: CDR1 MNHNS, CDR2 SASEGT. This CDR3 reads CASRPPEVGQPQHL. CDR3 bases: TGTGCCAGCAGGCCGCCGGAGGTTGGGCAGCCCCAGCATTTG.

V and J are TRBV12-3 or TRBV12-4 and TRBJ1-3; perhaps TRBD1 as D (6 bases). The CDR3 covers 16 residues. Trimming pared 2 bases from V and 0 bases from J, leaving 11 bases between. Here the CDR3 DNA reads TGTGCCAGCAGTTTAATGGGGGCGTTCTCTGGAAACACCATATATTTT. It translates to CASSLMGAFSGNTIYF.

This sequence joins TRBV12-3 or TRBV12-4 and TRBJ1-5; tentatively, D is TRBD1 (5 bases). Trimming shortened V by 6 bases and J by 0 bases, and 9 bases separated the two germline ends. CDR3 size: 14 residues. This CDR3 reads CASSSQVSNQPQHF. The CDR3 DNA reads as TGTGCCAGCAGCTCACAGGTTAGCAATCAGCCCCAGCATTTT.

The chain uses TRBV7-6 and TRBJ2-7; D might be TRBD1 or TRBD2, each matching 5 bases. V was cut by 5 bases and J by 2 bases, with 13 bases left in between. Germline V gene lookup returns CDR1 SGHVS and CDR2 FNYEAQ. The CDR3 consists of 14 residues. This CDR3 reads CASSIGTVTYEQYF. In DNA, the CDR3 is TGTGCCAGCAGCATCGGGACGGTCACCTACGAGCAGTACTTC. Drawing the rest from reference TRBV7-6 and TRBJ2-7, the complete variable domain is GAGVSQSPRYKVTKRGQDVALRCDPISGHVSLYWYRQALGQGPEFLTYFNYEAQQDKSGLPNDRFSAERPEGSISTLTIQRTEQRDSAMYRCASSIGTVTYEQYFGPGTRLTVT.

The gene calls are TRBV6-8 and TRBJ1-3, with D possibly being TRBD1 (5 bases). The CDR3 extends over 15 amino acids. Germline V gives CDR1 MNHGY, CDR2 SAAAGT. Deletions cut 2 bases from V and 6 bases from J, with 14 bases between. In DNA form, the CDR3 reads TGTGCCAGCAGTTACGGGGCCCCGAGGGTAAACACCATATATTTT. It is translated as CASSYGAPRVNTIYF.

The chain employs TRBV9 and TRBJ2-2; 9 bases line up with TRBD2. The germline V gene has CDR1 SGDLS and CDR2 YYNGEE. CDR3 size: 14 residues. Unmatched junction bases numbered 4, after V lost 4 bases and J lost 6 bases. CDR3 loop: CASSLGLAPGELFF. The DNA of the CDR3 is TGTGCCAGCAGCCTGGGACTAGCTCCCGGGGAGCTGTTTTTT.

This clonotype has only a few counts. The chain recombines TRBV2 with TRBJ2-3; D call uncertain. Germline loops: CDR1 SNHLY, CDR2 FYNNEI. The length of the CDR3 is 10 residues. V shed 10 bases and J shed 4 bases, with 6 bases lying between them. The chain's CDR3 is CAIQADTQYF. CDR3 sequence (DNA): TGTGCCATTCAGGCAGATACGCAGTATTTT. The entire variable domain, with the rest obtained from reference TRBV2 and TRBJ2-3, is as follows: EPEVTQTPSHQVTQMGQEVILRCVPISNHLYFYWYRQILGQKVEFLVSFYNNEISEKSEIFDDQFSVERPDGSNFTLKIRSTKLEDSAMYFCAIQADTQYFGPGTRLTVL.

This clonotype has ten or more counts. The CDR3 reads CASSFLMGASEQYF. Here the CDR3 DNA reads TGTGCCAGCAGCTTCCTCATGGGAGCCTCCGAGCAGTACTTC. The V gene is TRBV7-2, the J gene TRBJ2-7, with D possibly being TRBD2 (5 bases). The CDR3 spans 14 residues. Germline lookup yields CDR1 SGHTA and CDR2 FQGNSA. Trimming removed 3 bases from V and 6 bases from J, with 15 bases in between. The complete variable domain, with remaining parts taken from reference TRBV7-2 and TRBJ2-7, reads GAGVSQSPSNKVTEKGKDVELRCDPISGHTALYWYRQSLGQGLEFLIYFQGNSAPDKSGLPSDRFSAERTGGSVSTLTIQRTQQEDSAVYLCASSFLMGASEQYFGPGTRLTVT.

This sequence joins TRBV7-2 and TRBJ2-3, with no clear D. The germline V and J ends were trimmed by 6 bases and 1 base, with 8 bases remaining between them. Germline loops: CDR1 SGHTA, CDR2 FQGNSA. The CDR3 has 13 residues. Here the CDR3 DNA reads TGTGCCAGCAGTGGCACTGGCACAGATACGCAGTATTTT. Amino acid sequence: CASSGTGTDTQYF.

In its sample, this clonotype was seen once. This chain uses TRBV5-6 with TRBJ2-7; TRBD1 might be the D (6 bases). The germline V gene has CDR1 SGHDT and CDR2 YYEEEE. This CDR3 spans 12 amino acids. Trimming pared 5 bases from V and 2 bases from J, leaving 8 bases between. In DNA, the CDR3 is TGTGCCAGCAGGGCAGGGGCCTACGAGCAGTACTTC. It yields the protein CASRAGAYEQYF.

CDR3 amino acids: CASKKTGYVPEQYF. The DNA of the CDR3 is TGTGCCAGCAAGAAGACAGGGTACGTACCCGAGCAGTACTTC. The chain carries TRBV12-3 or TRBV12-4 and TRBJ2-7; 7 bases match TRBD1. The CDR3 spans 14 residues. V trimming: 7 bases; J trimming: 6 bases; junction bases outside the gene matches: 12.

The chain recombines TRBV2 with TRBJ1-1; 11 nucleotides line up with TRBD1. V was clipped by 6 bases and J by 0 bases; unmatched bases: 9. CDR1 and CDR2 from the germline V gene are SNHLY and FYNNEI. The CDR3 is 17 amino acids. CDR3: CASSGDRGNSVNTEAFF. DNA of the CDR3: TGTGCCAGCAGCGGGGACAGGGGGAACTCGGTGAACACTGAAGCTTTCTTT.

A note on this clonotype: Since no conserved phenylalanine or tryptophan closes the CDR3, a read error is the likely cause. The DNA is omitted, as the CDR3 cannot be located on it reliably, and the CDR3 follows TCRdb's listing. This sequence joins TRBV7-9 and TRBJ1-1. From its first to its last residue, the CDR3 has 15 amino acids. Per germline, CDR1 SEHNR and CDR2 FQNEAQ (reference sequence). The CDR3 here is CASSLSDFRGTEAFL.

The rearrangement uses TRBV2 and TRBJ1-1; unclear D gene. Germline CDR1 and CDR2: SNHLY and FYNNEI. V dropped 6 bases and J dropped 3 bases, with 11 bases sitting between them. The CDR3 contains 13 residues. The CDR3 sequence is CASSIWAYTEAFF. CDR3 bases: TGTGCCAGCAGCATCTGGGCTTACACTGAAGCTTTCTTT.

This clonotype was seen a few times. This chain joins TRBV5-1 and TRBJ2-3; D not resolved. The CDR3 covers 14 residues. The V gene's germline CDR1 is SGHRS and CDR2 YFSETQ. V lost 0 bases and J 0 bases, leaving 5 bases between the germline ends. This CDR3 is CASSLEFSTDTQYF. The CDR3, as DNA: TGCGCCAGCAGCTTGGAGTTTAGCACAGATACGCAGTATTTT. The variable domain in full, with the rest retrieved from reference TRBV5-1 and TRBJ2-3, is KAGVTQTPRYLIKTRGQQVTLSCSPISGHRSVSWYQQTPGQGLQFLFEYFSETQRNKGNFPGRFSGRQFSNSRSEMNVSTLELGDSALYLCASSLEFSTDTQYFGPGTRLTVL.

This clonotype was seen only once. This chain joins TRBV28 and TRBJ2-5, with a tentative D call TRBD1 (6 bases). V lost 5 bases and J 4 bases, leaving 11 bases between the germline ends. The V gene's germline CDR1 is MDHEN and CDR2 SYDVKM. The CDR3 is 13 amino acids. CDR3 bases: TGTGCCAGCAGTACACAGGGCCTAGAGACCCAGTACTTC. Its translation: CASSTQGLETQYF.